These 11 T cell receptor beta chains originate from one sample sequenced in a study of identical twins. In TCRdb, the 5' RACE reads were re-called with MiXCR into one record per CDR3 protein. The profile shows approximately 230,000 distinct CDR3 sequences, roughly 7.1% of them singletons. The data also belong to a second study, concerning T cells expressing NK-cell markers.

The specimen was CD8+ T cells sorted from blood. These receptors were obtained from a woman younger than 30 in good health.

This clonotype has just a few counts. This sequence joins TRBV15 and TRBJ2-1; unclear D gene. Germline V gene data show CDR1 as LNHNV and CDR2 as YYDKDF (reference sequence). CDR3 length equals 15 residues. The V end was cut by 1 base, the J end by 3 bases, with 10 bases between. CDR3 in amino acids: CATSRGGGSYNEQFF. In nucleotides, the CDR3 is TGTGCCACCAGCAGAGGCGGTGGCAGCTACAATGAGCAGTTCTTC. Using reference TRBV15 and TRBJ2-1 for the parts outside the CDR3, the full variable domain is DAMVIQNPRYQVTQFGKPVTLSCSQTLNHNVMYWYQQKSSQAPKLLFHYYDKDFNNEADTPDNFQSRRPNTSFCFLDIRSPGLGDTAMYLCATSRGGGSYNEQFFGPGTRLTVL.

This clonotype was counted many times. The chain recombines TRBV14 with TRBJ2-2; either TRBD1 or TRBD2 may fit D (5 bases each). This CDR3 spans 14 amino acids. Germline V gene data show CDR1 as SGHDN and CDR2 as FVKESK. Trimming shortened V by 1 base and J by 5 bases, and 8 bases separated the two germline ends. In DNA, the CDR3 is TGTGCCAGCAGCCAAGCTTGGGGGACCGGGGAGCTGTTTTTT. Translated: CASSQAWGTGELFF.

This clonotype has more than one count but fewer than ten. The V call is TRBV13, the J call TRBJ2-2, with a tentative D call TRBD1 (5 bases). Germline values: CDR1 PRHDT, CDR2 FYEKMQ (reference sequence). The length of the CDR3 is 15 residues. V shed 2 bases and J shed 3 bases, with 10 bases lying between them. In DNA form, the CDR3 reads TGTGCCAGCAGCTTATCAGGGTCGCACACCGGGGAGCTGTTTTTT. Its translation is CASSLSGSHTGELFF.

The chain couples TRBV9 to TRBJ2-3; D may match TRBD1 or TRBD2 (5 bases each). Deletions cut 3 bases from V and 0 bases from J, with 20 bases between. There are 18 residues in the CDR3. Germline values: CDR1 SGDLS, CDR2 YYNGEE. The CDR3 reads CASSAEGRGSPSTDTQYF. In DNA form, the CDR3 reads TGTGCCAGCAGCGCCGAGGGAAGGGGCAGTCCTAGCACAGATACGCAGTATTTT.

This clonotype was recorded at least ten times. The J gene is TRBJ2-1, the V gene TRBV7-8, with 7 bases that match TRBD2. V trimming: 4 bases; J trimming: 3 bases; junction bases outside the gene matches: 6. Germline V gene lookup returns CDR1 SGHVS and CDR2 FQNEAQ. This CDR3 contains 15 residues. The CDR3 nucleotides read TGTGCCAGCAGCTCCGCTGGACTAGTCTACAATGAGCAGTTCTTC. It codes for CASSSAGLVYNEQFF.

The genes are TRBV27 and TRBJ1-2; no firm D call. Germline CDR1 MNHEY, CDR2 SMNVEV (reference sequence). This CDR3 comprises 13 residues. V was cut by 5 bases and J by 4 bases, with 11 bases left in between. The CDR3 loop is CASSMSLGYGYTF. The CDR3 coding sequence is TGTGCCAGCAGTATGTCTCTTGGCTATGGCTACACCTTC.

The genes are TRBV11-2 and TRBJ2-3; 8 bases are shared with TRBD1. The CDR3 totals 16 residues. Germline assignment: CDR1 SGHAT and CDR2 FQNNGV. V was clipped by 2 bases and J by 1 base; unmatched bases: 5. Here the CDR3 DNA reads TGTGCCAGCAGCTTACGCAGGGGGCGCGGCACAGATACGCAGTATTTT. Translating it yields CASSLRRGRGTDTQYF.

This clonotype was observed at least ten times. V and J are TRBV12-5 and TRBJ1-3; D is undetermined. This CDR3 region has 17 residues. The germline V gene encodes CDR1 LGHNT and CDR2 FRNRAP. Trimming cost V 0 bases and J 1 base, with 13 bases left between them. CDR3 nucleotides: TGTGCTAGTGGTTTGGTAAATATTCGGCAATCTGGAAACACCATATATTTT. Translation: CASGLVNIRQSGNTIYF.

This clonotype appeared a few times. The J gene is TRBJ2-3, the V gene TRBV29-1; D may be TRBD1 or TRBD2 (6 bases each). V shed 4 bases and J shed 3 bases, with 11 bases lying between them. Germline V CDR1 and CDR2: SQVTM, ANQGSEA. CDR3 size: 13 residues. The CDR3 DNA reads TGCAGCGTTGCTGGGGGGCGGACAGATACGCAGTATTTT. Protein product: CSVAGGRTDTQYF.

V usage is TRBV7-9 and J usage is TRBJ2-2; D is perhaps TRBD2 (6 bases). The length of the CDR3 is 14 residues. Germline CDR1 reads SEHNR; CDR2 reads FQNEAQ (reference sequence). V dropped 3 bases and J dropped 6 bases, with 11 bases sitting between them. CDR3: CASSFGGVPGELFF. The CDR3 DNA is TGTGCCAGCAGCTTCGGAGGGGTACCCGGGGAGCTGTTTTTT. Drawing the rest from reference TRBV7-9 and TRBJ2-2, the complete variable domain is DTGVSQNPRHKITKRGQNVTFRCDPISEHNRLYWYRQTLGQGPEFLTYFQNEAQLEKSRLLSDRFSAERPKGSFSTLEIQRTEQGDSAMYLCASSFGGVPGELFFGEGSRLTVL.

Of note for this clonotype: This may be a read error: a much more frequent sequence differs by one nucleotide. The chain combines TRBV6-6 with TRBJ2-7; TRBD1 matches 8 bases. The germline CDR1 and CDR2 sequences are MNHNY and SVGAGI (reference sequence). This CDR3 comprises 12 residues. Written as DNA, the CDR3 is TGTTCCGCAGGACAGGGCCCCTACGAGCAGTACTTC. It yields the protein CSAGQGPYEQYF.